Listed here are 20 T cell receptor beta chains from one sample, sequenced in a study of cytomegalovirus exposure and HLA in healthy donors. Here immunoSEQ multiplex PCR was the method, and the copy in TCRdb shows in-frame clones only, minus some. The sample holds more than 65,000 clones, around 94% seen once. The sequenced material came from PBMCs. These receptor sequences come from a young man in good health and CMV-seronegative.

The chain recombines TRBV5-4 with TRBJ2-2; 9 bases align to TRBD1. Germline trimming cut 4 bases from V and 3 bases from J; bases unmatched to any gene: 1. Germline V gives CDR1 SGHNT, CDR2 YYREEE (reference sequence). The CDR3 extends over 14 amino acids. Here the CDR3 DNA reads TGTGCCAGCAGCGGGGACAGGGACACCGGGGAGCTGTTTTTT. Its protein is CASSGDRDTGELFF.

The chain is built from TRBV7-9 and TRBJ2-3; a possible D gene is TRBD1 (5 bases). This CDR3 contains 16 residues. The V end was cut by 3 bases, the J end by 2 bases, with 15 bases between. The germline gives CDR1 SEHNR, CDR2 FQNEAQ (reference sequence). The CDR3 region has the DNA TGTGCCAGCAGCTTTAAGGAAGTCAGGGCCACAGATACGCAGTATTTT. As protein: CASSFKEVRATDTQYF.

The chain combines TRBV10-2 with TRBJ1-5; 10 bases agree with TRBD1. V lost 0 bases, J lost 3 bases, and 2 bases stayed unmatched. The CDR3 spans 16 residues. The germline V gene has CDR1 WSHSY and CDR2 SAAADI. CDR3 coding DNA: TGCGCCAGCAGTGAGTCAGGGACAGGGGCCAATCAGCCCCAGCATTTT. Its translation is CASSESGTGANQPQHF.

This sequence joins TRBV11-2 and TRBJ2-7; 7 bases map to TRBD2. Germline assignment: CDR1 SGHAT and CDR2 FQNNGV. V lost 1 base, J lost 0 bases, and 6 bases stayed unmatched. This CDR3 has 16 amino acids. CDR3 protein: CASSLVSGGSSYEQYF. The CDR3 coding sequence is TGTGCCAGCAGCTTAGTGTCGGGCGGGAGCTCCTACGAGCAGTACTTC.

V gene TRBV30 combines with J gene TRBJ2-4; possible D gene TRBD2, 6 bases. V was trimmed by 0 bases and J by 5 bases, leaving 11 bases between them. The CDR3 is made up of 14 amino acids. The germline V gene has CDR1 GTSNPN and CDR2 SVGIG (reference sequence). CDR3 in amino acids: CAWSVSREENIQYF. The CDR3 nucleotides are TGTGCCTGGAGTGTCTCCAGGGAGGAAAACATTCAGTACTTC.

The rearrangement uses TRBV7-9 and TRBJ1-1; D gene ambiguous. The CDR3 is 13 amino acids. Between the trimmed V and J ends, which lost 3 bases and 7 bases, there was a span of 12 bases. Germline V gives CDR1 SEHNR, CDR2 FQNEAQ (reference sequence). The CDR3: CASSLARGGEAFF. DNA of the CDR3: TGTGCCAGCAGCTTGGCTCGGGGTGGTGAAGCTTTCTTT.

As DNA, the CDR3 is TGTGCCAGCAGACGGGGGGACGGGTCTAACGAGCAGTACTTC. This codes for CASRRGDGSNEQYF. The chain recombines TRBV27 with TRBJ2-7, with 7 bases matching TRBD2. J gave up 5 bases and V 6 bases, and 10 bases lay outside the gene matches. Germline CDR1 reads MNHEY; CDR2 reads SMNVEV (reference sequence). The CDR3 spans 14 residues.

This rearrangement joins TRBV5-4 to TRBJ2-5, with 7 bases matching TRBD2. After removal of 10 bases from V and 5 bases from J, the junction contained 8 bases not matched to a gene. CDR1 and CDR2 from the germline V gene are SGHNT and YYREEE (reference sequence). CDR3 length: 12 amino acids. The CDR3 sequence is CAHGEGGETQYF. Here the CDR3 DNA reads TGTGCCCACGGTGAGGGAGGGGAGACCCAGTACTTC.

CDR3: CASSTGQGGDYGYTF. DNA for the CDR3: TGCGCCAGCAGCACCGGACAGGGGGGCGACTATGGCTACACCTTC. The V and J genes are TRBV5-1 and TRBJ1-2; TRBD1 matches 10 bases. Unmatched junction bases numbered 6, after V lost 4 bases and J lost 3 bases. Per germline, CDR1 SGHRS and CDR2 YFSETQ. This CDR3 has 15 amino acids.

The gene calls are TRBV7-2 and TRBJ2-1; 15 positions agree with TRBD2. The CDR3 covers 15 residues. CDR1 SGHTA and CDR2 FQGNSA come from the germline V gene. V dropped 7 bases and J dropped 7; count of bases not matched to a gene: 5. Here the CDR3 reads CASILGTSGGNEQFF. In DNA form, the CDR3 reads TGTGCCAGCATCCTGGGGACTAGCGGGGGGAATGAGCAGTTCTTC. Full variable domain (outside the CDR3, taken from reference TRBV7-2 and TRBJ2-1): GAGVSQSPSNKVTEKGKDVELRCDPISGHTALYWYRQSLGQGLEFLIYFQGNSAPDKSGLPSDRFSAERTGGSVSTLTIQRTQQEDSAVYLCASILGTSGGNEQFFGPGTRLTVL.

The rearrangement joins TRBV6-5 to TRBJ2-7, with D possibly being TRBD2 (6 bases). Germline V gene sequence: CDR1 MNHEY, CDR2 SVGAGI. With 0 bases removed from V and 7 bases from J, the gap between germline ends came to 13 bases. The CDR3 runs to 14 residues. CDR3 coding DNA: TGTGCCAGCAGTTACTCTGAGCAGGGAGGAGAGCAGTACTTC. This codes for CASSYSEQGGEQYF.

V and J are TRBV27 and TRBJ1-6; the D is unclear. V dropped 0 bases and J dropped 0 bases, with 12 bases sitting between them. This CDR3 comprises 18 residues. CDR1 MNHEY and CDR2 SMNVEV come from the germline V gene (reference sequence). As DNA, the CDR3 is TGTGCCAGCAGTTTATCCACGGCGGAGAGCTCCTATAATTCACCCCTCCACTTT. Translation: CASSLSTAESSYNSPLHF.

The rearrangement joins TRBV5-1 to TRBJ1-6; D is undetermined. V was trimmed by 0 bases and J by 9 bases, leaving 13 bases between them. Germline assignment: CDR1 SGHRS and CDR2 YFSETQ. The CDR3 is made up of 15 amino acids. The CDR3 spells CASSLDSTLSSPLHF. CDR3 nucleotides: TGCGCCAGCAGCTTGGATTCGACTTTAAGTTCACCCCTCCACTTT.

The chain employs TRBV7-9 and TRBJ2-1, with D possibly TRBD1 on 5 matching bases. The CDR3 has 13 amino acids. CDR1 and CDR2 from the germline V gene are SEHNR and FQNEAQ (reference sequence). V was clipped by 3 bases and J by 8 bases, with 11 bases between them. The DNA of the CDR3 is TGTGCCAGCAGCTTCTCCTGGGGCGATGAGCAGTTCTTC. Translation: CASSFSWGDEQFF.

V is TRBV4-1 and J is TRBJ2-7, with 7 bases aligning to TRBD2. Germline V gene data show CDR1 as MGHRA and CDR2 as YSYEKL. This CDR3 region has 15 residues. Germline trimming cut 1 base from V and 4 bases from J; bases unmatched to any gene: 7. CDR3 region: CASSQVARGNYEQYF. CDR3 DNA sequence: TGCGCCAGCAGCCAAGTAGCGCGGGGGAATTACGAGCAGTACTTC.

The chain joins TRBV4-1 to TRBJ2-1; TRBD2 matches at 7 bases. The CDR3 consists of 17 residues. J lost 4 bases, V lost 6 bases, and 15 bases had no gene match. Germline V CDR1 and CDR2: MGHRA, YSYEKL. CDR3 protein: CASRSDRGRGFYNEQFF. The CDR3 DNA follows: TGCGCCAGCAGATCCGATCGGGGGAGGGGATTTTACAATGAGCAGTTCTTC.

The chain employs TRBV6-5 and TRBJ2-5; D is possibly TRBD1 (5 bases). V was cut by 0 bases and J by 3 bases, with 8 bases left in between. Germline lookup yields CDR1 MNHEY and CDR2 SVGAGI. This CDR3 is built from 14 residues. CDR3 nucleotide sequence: TGTGCCAGCAGTTACTCGGGCAGGGAAGAGACCCAGTACTTC. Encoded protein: CASSYSGREETQYF.

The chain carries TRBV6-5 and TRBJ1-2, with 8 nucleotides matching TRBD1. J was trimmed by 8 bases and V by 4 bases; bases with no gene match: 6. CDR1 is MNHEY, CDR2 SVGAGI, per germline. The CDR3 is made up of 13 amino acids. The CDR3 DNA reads TGTGCCAGCAGTTTATGGACAGGGCTGGGCTACACCTTC. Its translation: CASSLWTGLGYTF.

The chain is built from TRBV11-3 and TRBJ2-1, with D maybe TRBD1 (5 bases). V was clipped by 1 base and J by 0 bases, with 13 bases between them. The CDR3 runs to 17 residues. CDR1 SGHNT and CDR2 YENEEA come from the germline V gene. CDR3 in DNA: TGTGCCAGCAGCTTAGGCTCCCACAGGTACTCCTACAATGAGCAGTTCTTC. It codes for CASSLGSHRYSYNEQFF.

For the CDR3, the DNA is TGTGCCAGCAGCGTAGGGGGCACAGGGTATGGCTACACCTTC. The encoded protein is CASSVGGTGYGYTF. The chain employs TRBV9 and TRBJ1-2; possible D gene TRBD1, 6 bases. V shed 0 bases and J shed 5 bases, with 11 bases lying between them. From germline, CDR1 is SGDLS and CDR2 YYNGEE. The CDR3 length is 14 residues.